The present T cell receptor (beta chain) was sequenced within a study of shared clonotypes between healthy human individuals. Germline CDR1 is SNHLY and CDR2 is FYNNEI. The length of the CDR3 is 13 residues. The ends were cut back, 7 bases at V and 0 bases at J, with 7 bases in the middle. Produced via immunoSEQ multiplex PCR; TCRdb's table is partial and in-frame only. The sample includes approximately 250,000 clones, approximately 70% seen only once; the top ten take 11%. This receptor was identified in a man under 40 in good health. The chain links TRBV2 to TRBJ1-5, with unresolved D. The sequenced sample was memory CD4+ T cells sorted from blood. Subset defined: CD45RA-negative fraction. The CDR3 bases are TGTGCCAGCAACTTAAATAGCAATCAGCCCCAGCATTTT. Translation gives CASNLNSNQPQHF.